The 26 T cell receptor beta chains in this list originate from one sample, sequenced in a study of identifying expanded T cells in peripheral blood. Some clones are missing from TCRdb's copy, which holds only in-frame ones; the method was immunoSEQ multiplex PCR. The sample lists about 52,000 clones; roughly 82% were seen once. Sequenced: blood. The source of these receptors is a person between 18 and 69 years old in good health.

The chain links TRBV7-2 to TRBJ1-6; no firm D call. The CDR3 is 15 residues long. Per germline, CDR1 SGHTA and CDR2 FQGNSA. V was pared by 2 bases and J by 13 bases, with 18 bases between. The DNA of the CDR3 is TGTGCCAGCAGCTTAACGTCCGGTTGGGGTTCCCCCCTCCACTTT. Translation gives CASSLTSGWGSPLHF.

The rearrangement uses TRBV11-2 and TRBJ2-1; D remains unclear. CDR1 is SGHAT, CDR2 FQNNGV, per germline. Trimming took off 1 base at V and 6 bases at J, with 13 bases between the two ends. CDR3 length: 15 amino acids. The CDR3 nucleotides are TGTGCCAGCAGCTTAGTGGCATTGGGAATCAATGAGCAGTTCTTC. Translation: CASSLVALGINEQFF.

The CDR3 sequence: CASSYSETQYF. CDR3 nucleotides: TGTGCCAGCAGCTATAGCGAGACCCAGTACTTC. The V call is TRBV28, the J call TRBJ2-5, with D unresolved. The CDR3 consists of 11 residues. Germline V gene data show CDR1 as MDHEN and CDR2 as SYDVKM. The V gene lost 6 bases and the J gene lost 5 bases, with 7 bases spanning the gap.

V gene TRBV5-1 combines with J gene TRBJ1-1; the D gene is possibly TRBD1 (6 bases). The CDR3 sequence is 15 residues long. V lost 0 bases to trimming and J lost 5 bases, with 14 bases between them. Germline loops: CDR1 SGHRS, CDR2 YFSETQ. In nucleotides, the CDR3 is TGCGCCAGCAGCTTGGGTCAGGGGCGGGAAACTGAAGCTTTCTTT. This translates into CASSLGQGRETEAFF.

The chain has TRBV18 and TRBJ2-2; tentative D call: TRBD2 (6 bases). The germline gives CDR1 KGHSH, CDR2 LQKENI. This CDR3 is built from 13 residues. With 3 bases removed from V and 7 bases from J, the gap between germline ends came to 9 bases. The CDR3 spells CASSPQAGGELFF. CDR3 nucleotides: TGTGCCAGCTCACCGCAAGCGGGCGGGGAGCTGTTTTTT.

The rearrangement uses TRBV6-1 and TRBJ2-5; TRBD2 matches 8 bases. The CDR3 is 14 residues long. In germline, CDR1 is MNHNS, CDR2 SASEGT. The V and J ends lost 8 bases and 5 bases, in that order; junction bases with no gene match: 10. Here the CDR3 reads CASRKRGSGETQYF. The CDR3 nucleotides are TGTGCCAGCCGGAAGCGGGGGTCGGGGGAGACCCAGTACTTC.

This chain uses TRBV19 with TRBJ1-4; the D gene is possibly TRBD1 (5 bases). Trimming stripped 3 bases from V and 8 bases from J, with 16 bases between. Per germline, CDR1 LNHDA and CDR2 SQIVND (reference sequence). The CDR3 length is 15 residues. CDR3: CASSIYGTVEEKLFF. CDR3 nucleotides: TGTGCCAGTAGTATTTATGGGACCGTCGAAGAAAAACTGTTTTTT. Variable domain in full (rest from reference TRBV19 and TRBJ1-4): DGGITQSPKYLFRKEGQNVTLSCEQNLNHDAMYWYRQDPGQGLRLIYYSQIVNDFQKGDIAEGYSVSREKKESFPLTVTSAQKNPTAFYLCASSIYGTVEEKLFFGSGTQLSVL.

The genes are TRBV7-3 and TRBJ2-1, with D possibly being TRBD1 or TRBD2 (5 bases each). CDR3 length: 16 amino acids. The germline CDR1 and CDR2 sequences are SGHTA and FQGTGA. V lost 5 bases and J lost 9, with 23 bases in between. The CDR3 loop reads CASSPHSAGTAAEQFF. The CDR3 region has the DNA TGTGCCAGCAGCCCCCACTCGGCTGGGACGGCAGCTGAGCAGTTCTTC.

The rearrangement uses TRBV6-5 and TRBJ2-3; a weak D match, TRBD2 (6 bases). The V gene's germline CDR1 is MNHEY and CDR2 SVGAGI. The V end was cut by 6 bases, the J end by 2 bases, with 12 bases between. The CDR3 extends over 14 amino acids. As DNA, the CDR3 is TGTGCCAGCAGCCCGGGAGTTTTCACAGATACGCAGTATTTT. This encodes CASSPGVFTDTQYF.

The gene calls are TRBV5-1 and TRBJ2-3; tentative D call: TRBD2 (5 bases). This CDR3 spans 15 amino acids. Trimming removed 0 bases from V and 6 bases from J, with 14 bases in between. The germline V gene has CDR1 SGHRS and CDR2 YFSETQ. The CDR3 DNA reads as TGCGCCAGCAGCTTGGAATTCGGGGAAGCGGATACGCAGTATTTT. The encoded protein is CASSLEFGEADTQYF. The full variable domain, rest sourced from reference TRBV5-1 and TRBJ2-3, is KAGVTQTPRYLIKTRGQQVTLSCSPISGHRSVSWYQQTPGQGLQFLFEYFSETQRNKGNFPGRFSGRQFSNSRSEMNVSTLELGDSALYLCASSLEFGEADTQYFGPGTRLTVL.

The J gene is TRBJ2-7, the V gene TRBV7-2; TRBD2 agrees at 7 bases. The V gene end was trimmed by 5 bases and the J gene end by 5 bases; junction bases not matched to a gene: 12. Germline CDR1 reads SGHTA; CDR2 reads FQGNSA. This CDR3 is built from 15 residues. The CDR3 here is CASSKRAGVNNEQYF. The CDR3 DNA reads as TGTGCCAGCAGCAAAAGGGCGGGAGTGAACAACGAGCAGTACTTC.

This chain joins TRBV19 and TRBJ2-2, with D possibly TRBD1 on 6 matching bases. Trimming pared 10 bases from V and 3 bases from J, leaving 9 bases between. The CDR3 runs 12 residues. The germline gives CDR1 LNHDA, CDR2 SQIVND (reference sequence). CDR3: CATNRDTGELFF. Written as DNA, the CDR3 is TGTGCCACCAACAGGGACACCGGGGAGCTGTTTTTT.

The chain has TRBV29-1 and TRBJ2-1, with 7 positions matching TRBD1. Germline loops: CDR1 SQVTM, CDR2 ANQGSEA. V trimming: 6 bases; J trimming: 8 bases; junction bases outside the gene matches: 16. The CDR3 is 15 residues long. The CDR3 DNA is TGCAGCGTAGCACAGGGGATTTCTCGTTTCGATGAGCAGTTCTTC. It translates to CSVAQGISRFDEQFF.

As to this clone: A read error may account for a junction end that differs from germline. The genes are TRBV11-2 and TRBJ2-1, with 7 bases aligning to TRBD1. The germline CDR1 and CDR2 sequences are SGHAT and FQNNGV. This CDR3 spans 16 amino acids. CDR3 amino acids: CASSLETGQPYNEQFF. CDR3 sequence (DNA): TGTGCCAGCAGCTTAGAGACGGGACAGCCCTATAATGAGCAGTTCTTC. Drawing the rest from reference TRBV11-2 and TRBJ2-1, the complete variable domain is EAGVAQSPRYKIIEKRQSVAFWCNPISGHATLYWYQQILGQGPKLLIQFQNNGVVDDSQLPKDRFSAERLKGVDSTLKIQPAKLEDSAVYLCASSLETGQPYNEQFFGPGTRLTVL.

This clone was observed at least ten times. This chain links TRBV5-1 with TRBJ2-2; 7 nucleotides agree with TRBD1. With V trimmed by 1 base and J by 4 bases, 1 base remained unmatched. CDR1 and CDR2 (germline): SGHRS, YFSETQ. This CDR3 has 14 residues. Here the CDR3 reads CASSLRTGTGELFF. The CDR3 coding sequence is TGCGCCAGCAGCTTGCGGACAGGCACCGGGGAGCTGTTTTTT. Complete variable domain (other parts from reference TRBV5-1 and TRBJ2-2): KAGVTQTPRYLIKTRGQQVTLSCSPISGHRSVSWYQQTPGQGLQFLFEYFSETQRNKGNFPGRFSGRQFSNSRSEMNVSTLELGDSALYLCASSLRTGTGELFFGEGSRLTVL.

Concerning this clone: The junction shows a germline mismatch at one end, possibly a read error. The V and J genes are TRBV2 and TRBJ1-5; TRBD1 is a possible D gene (5 bases). The germline V gene encodes CDR1 SNHLY and CDR2 FYNNEI. This CDR3 has 14 amino acids. The CDR3 DNA reads TGTGCCACCAGTGAGCAGGGACCAGATCAGCCCCAGCATTTT. Encoded protein: CATSEQGPDQPQHF.

The rearrangement uses TRBV11-2 and TRBJ2-1, with 8 bases that match TRBD2. Germline trimming cut 3 bases from V and 5 bases from J; bases unmatched to any gene: 6. The CDR3 consists of 15 residues. Germline V gene lookup returns CDR1 SGHAT and CDR2 FQNNGV. The CDR3 sequence: CASSFGGRSHNEQFF. CDR3 coding DNA: TGTGCCAGCAGCTTCGGCGGGAGGTCCCACAATGAGCAGTTCTTC.

This chain joins TRBV10-2 and TRBJ2-1, with D perhaps assigned TRBD1 or TRBD2 (6 bases each). Trimming pared 4 bases from V and 8 bases from J, leaving 15 bases between. This CDR3 has 14 residues. Germline V gene data show CDR1 as WSHSY and CDR2 as SAAADI. CDR3 loop: CASSAIGGQYEQFF. As DNA, the CDR3 is TGCGCCAGCAGTGCAATCGGGGGCCAGTATGAGCAGTTCTTC.

This clone was found a few times. This chain joins TRBV7-9 and TRBJ1-4; no definite D call. The CDR3 loop spans 13 amino acids. V lost 7 bases to trimming and J lost 0 bases, with 6 bases between them. Germline lookup yields CDR1 SEHNR and CDR2 FQNEAQ (reference sequence). The CDR3 coding sequence is TGTGCCAGCAAGCTTGCAACTAATGAAAAACTGTTTTTT. Translation gives CASKLATNEKLFF.

The CDR3 coding sequence is TGTGCCAGCAGCTTAGCACAGGCCTCAGGGGAGCTGTTTTTT. This sequence encodes CASSLAQASGELFF. This chain links TRBV11-3 with TRBJ2-2; D may be TRBD1 (5 bases). Deletions cut 1 base from V and 8 bases from J, with 11 bases between. Germline values: CDR1 SGHNT, CDR2 YENEEA. This CDR3 is built from 14 residues.

This chain links TRBV11-2 with TRBJ2-5; perhaps TRBD1 as D (6 bases). The CDR3 spans 14 residues. The germline V and J ends were trimmed by 6 bases and 4 bases, with 15 bases remaining between them. Germline CDR1 and CDR2: SGHAT and FQNNGV. CDR3 residues: CASRGLTGIETQYF. The CDR3 bases are TGTGCCAGCAGGGGATTGACAGGCATAGAGACCCAGTACTTC. The full variable domain, with the rest looked up from reference TRBV11-2 and TRBJ2-5, is EAGVAQSPRYKIIEKRQSVAFWCNPISGHATLYWYQQILGQGPKLLIQFQNNGVVDDSQLPKDRFSAERLKGVDSTLKIQPAKLEDSAVYLCASRGLTGIETQYFGPGTRLLVL.

The chain carries TRBV13 and TRBJ1-1; no definite D call. Germline CDR1 and CDR2: PRHDT and FYEKMQ (reference sequence). The CDR3 is 14 residues long. Trimming took off 1 base at V and 4 bases at J, with 10 bases between the two ends. The DNA for the CDR3 is TGTGCCAGCAGCTTAGTTCGAGGAGGCACTGAAGCTTTCTTT. Protein sequence: CASSLVRGGTEAFF.

This chain joins TRBV7-9 and TRBJ1-1; the D gene is possibly TRBD1 (6 bases). The CDR3 spans 13 residues. V was trimmed by 6 bases and J by 2 bases, leaving 10 bases between them. Germline CDR1 is SEHNR and CDR2 is FQNEAQ (reference sequence). CDR3 bases: TGTGCCAGCAGTTCGGGACAAAACACTGAAGCTTTCTTT. As protein: CASSSGQNTEAFF.

The chain carries TRBV5-4 and TRBJ1-2; D gene ambiguous. This CDR3 has 14 amino acids. V was shortened by 6 bases and J by 3 bases, with 15 bases between the two germline ends. Germline CDR1 SGHNT, CDR2 YYREEE (reference sequence). The CDR3 reads CASNDLRRDYGYTF. DNA of the CDR3: TGTGCCAGCAACGACTTGAGGAGGGACTATGGCTACACCTTC.

CDR3 nucleotide sequence: TGTGCCAGCAGCTTGAGCCTGGGACTAGCGGGAGCCTTGACGGAGTTCTTC. Translated, it gives CASSLSLGLAGALTEFF. The chain uses TRBV5-6 and TRBJ2-1; 14 bases are shared with TRBD2. V trimming: 1 base; J trimming: 14 bases; junction bases outside the gene matches: 14. This CDR3 has 17 residues. The germline V gene encodes CDR1 SGHDT and CDR2 YYEEEE.

The J gene is TRBJ2-1, the V gene TRBV11-3, with unresolved D. With 0 bases removed from V and 15 bases from J, the gap between germline ends came to 12 bases. In germline, CDR1 is SGHNT, CDR2 YENEEA. The CDR3 has 12 residues. CDR3 nucleotide sequence: TGTGCCAGCAGCTTAGACTTGGCGGAATTGTTCTTC. Translating gives CASSLDLAELFF.